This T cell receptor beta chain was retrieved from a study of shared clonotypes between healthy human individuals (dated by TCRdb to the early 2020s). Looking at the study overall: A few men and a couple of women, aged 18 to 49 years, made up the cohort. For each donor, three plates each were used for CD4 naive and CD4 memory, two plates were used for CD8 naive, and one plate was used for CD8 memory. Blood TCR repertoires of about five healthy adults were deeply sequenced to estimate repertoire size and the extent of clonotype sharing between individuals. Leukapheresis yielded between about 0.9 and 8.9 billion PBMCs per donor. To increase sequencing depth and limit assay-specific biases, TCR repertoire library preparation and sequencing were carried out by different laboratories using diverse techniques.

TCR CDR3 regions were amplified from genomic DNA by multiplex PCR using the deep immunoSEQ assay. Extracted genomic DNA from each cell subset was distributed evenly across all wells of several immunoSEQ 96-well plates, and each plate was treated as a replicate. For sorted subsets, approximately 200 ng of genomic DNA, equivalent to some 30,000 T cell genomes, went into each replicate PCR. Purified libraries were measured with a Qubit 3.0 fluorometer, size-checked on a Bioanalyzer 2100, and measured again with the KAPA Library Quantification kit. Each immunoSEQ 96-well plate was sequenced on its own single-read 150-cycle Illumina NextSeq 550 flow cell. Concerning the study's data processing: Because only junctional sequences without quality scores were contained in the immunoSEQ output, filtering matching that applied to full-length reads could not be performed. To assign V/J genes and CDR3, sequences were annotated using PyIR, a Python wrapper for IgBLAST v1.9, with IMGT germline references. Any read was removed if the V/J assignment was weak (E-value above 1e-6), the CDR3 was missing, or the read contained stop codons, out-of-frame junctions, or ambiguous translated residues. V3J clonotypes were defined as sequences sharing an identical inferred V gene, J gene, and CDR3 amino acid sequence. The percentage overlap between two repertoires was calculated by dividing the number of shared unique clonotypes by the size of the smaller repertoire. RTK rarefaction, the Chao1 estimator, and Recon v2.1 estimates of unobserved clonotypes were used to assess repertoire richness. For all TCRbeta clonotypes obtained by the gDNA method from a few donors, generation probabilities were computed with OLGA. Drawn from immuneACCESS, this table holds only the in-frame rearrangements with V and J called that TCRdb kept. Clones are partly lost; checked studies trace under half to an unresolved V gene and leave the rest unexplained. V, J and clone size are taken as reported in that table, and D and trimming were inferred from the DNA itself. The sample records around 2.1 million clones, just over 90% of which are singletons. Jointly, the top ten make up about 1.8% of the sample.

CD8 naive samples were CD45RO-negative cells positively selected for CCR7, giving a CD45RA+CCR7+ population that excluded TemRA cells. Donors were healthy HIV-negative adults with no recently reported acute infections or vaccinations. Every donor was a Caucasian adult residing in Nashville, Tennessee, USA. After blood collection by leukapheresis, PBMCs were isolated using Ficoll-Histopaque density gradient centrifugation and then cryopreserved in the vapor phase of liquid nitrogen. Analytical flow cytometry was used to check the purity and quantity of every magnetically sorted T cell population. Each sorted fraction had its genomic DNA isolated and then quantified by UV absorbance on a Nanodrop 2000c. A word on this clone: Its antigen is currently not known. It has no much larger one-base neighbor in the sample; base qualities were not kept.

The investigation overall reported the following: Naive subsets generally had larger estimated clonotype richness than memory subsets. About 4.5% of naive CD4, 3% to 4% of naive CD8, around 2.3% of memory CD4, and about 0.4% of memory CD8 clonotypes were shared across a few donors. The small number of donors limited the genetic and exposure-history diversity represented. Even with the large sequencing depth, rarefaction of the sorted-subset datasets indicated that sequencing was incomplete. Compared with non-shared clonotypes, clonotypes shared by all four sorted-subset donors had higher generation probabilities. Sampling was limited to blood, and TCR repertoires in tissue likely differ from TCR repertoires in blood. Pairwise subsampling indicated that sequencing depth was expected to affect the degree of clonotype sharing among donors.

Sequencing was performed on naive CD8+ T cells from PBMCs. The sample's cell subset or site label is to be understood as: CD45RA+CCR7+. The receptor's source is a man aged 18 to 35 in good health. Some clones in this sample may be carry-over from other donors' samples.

At the DNA level, the sequence is TGTGCCAGTACCACCGGGAGTCAGCCCCAGCATTTT. Its translation is CASTTGSQPQHF. The chain is assembled from TRBV19 and TRBJ1-5, with the D gene not clear enough to name. Measured from the cysteine to the phenylalanine, the CDR3 is 12 residues long. Kept here is only the CDR3 DNA, which spans 36 bases and is read in frame from base 1. Looking up the germline V gene (reference sequence) yields CDR1 LNHDA and CDR2 SQIVND. V was cut back by 7 bases and J by 6 bases, leaving a gap of 10 bases between them.